Shown below are 13 T cell receptor beta chains from a single sample sequenced in a study of Graves' ophthalmopathy and Graves' hyperthyroidism. The authors amplified TCR beta CDR3 regions from RNA transcripts. The workflow started with a first-round RT-PCR run with HTBI primers and then moved on to a second-round multiplex PCR. One entry per CDR3 protein, called by TCRdb with MiXCR from the multiplex PCR reads. The sample includes roughly 610,000 distinct CDR3 sequences, about a fifth of them seen just once. The sequenced sample consisted of peripheral blood. The source is a young woman with stable Graves' hyperthyroidism. Some clones in this sample may be carry-over from other donors' samples.

This clonotype was counted many times. The V gene is TRBV6-5, the J gene TRBJ1-6; a possible D gene is TRBD1 (6 bases). In germline, CDR1 is MNHEY, CDR2 SVGAGI. V gave up 2 bases and J gave up 2 bases, with 10 bases separating them. This CDR3 comprises 16 residues. The CDR3 loop is CASSYNRATYNSPLHF. The CDR3 DNA is TGTGCCAGCAGTTACAACAGGGCCACCTATAATTCACCCCTCCACTTT.

The chain has TRBV19 and TRBJ2-7; 12 nucleotides align to TRBD1. The ends lost 4 bases at V and 9 bases at J; junction bases unmatched: 13. The CDR3 has 16 residues. Germline lookup yields CDR1 LNHDA and CDR2 SQIVND (reference sequence). The CDR3 DNA reads as TGTGCCAGTAGTACAACGTTGGGACAGGGGGCGGAAGGGCAGTACTTC. Translated, it gives CASSTTLGQGAEGQYF. The whole variable domain, remainder taken from reference TRBV19 and TRBJ2-7, is DGGITQSPKYLFRKEGQNVTLSCEQNLNHDAMYWYRQDPGQGLRLIYYSQIVNDFQKGDIAEGYSVSREKKESFPLTVTSAQKNPTAFYLCASSTTLGQGAEGQYFGPGTRLTVT.

The table lists this clonotype with many counts. The chain employs TRBV6-4 and TRBJ2-6; the match to TRBD1 covers 9 bases. The CDR3 has 19 amino acids. Germline V gene sequence: CDR1 MRHNA, CDR2 SNTAGT. The ends lost 7 bases at V and 0 bases at J; junction bases unmatched: 13. CDR3 nucleotide sequence: TGTGCCAGCAATAGAGGGACAGGGTCCCTGTTCTCTGGGGCCAACGTCCTGACTTTC. Encoded protein: CASNRGTGSLFSGANVLTF.

This clonotype was seen repeatedly, ten times or more. The V gene is TRBV12-3 or TRBV12-4, the J gene TRBJ2-5; no firm D call. The CDR3 sequence is 14 residues long. V gave up 8 bases and J gave up 1 base, with 14 bases separating them. DNA of the CDR3: TGTGCCAGCGGATCGAGTTTCATCCAAGAGACCCAGTACTTC. This sequence encodes CASGSSFIQETQYF.

This clonotype showed up many times. The chain employs TRBV6-1 and TRBJ1-1, with a weak D call TRBD1 (6 bases). Germline V lookup: CDR1 MNHNS, CDR2 SASEGT. Trimming stripped 0 bases from V and 10 bases from J, with 18 bases between. This CDR3 comprises 15 residues. The CDR3 DNA is TGTGCCAGCAGTGAAGCGCGTGCGGGGGCGATCGGAGCTTTCTTT. It yields the protein CASSEARAGAIGAFF.

J is TRBJ1-6 and V is TRBV6-2 or TRBV6-3, with no clear D. The CDR3 is made up of 13 amino acids. Germline V gives CDR1 MNHEY, CDR2 SVGEGT. Trimming removed 0 bases at V and 9 bases at J, with 6 bases between. In DNA form, the CDR3 reads TGTGCCAGCAGTTACTCTTGGGGTTCACCCCTCCACTTT. Translation gives CASSYSWGSPLHF.

The CDR3 loop reads CASSVSGGGTEAFF. The CDR3 DNA follows: TGTGCCAGCAGCGTCTCAGGGGGTGGCACTGAAGCTTTCTTT. The rearrangement uses TRBV9 and TRBJ1-1; 7 bases align to TRBD1. Germline V gives CDR1 SGDLS, CDR2 YYNGEE. CDR3 length equals 14 residues. J was trimmed by 4 bases and V by 2 bases; bases with no gene match: 5.

This clonotype occurred a few times. This chain links TRBV11-2 with TRBJ2-5, with 7 bases fitting TRBD1. Germline trimming cut 6 bases from V and 5 bases from J; bases unmatched to any gene: 9. CDR1 is SGHAT, CDR2 FQNNGV, per germline. The CDR3 runs to 14 residues. CDR3 protein: CASRKPGGSETQYF. The CDR3 DNA reads TGTGCCAGCAGGAAACCAGGGGGTTCGGAGACCCAGTACTTC.

This chain connects TRBV7-3 to TRBJ2-7; 7 positions agree with TRBD1. The ends lost 5 bases at V and 5 bases at J; junction bases unmatched: 9. CDR1 and CDR2 (germline): SGHTA, FQGTGA. The CDR3 has 14 amino acids. DNA of the CDR3: TGTGCCAGCAGCCCGGACAGGAATCGCAACGAGCAGTACTTC. It translates to CASSPDRNRNEQYF.

The chain combines TRBV15 with TRBJ2-7; D gene unclear. The V gene lost 1 base and the J gene lost 1 base, with 8 bases spanning the gap. Germline V gives CDR1 LNHNV, CDR2 YYDKDF (reference sequence). There are 14 residues in the CDR3. This CDR3 reads CATSRGDMSYEQYF. The DNA of the CDR3 is TGTGCCACCAGCAGAGGAGACATGTCCTACGAGCAGTACTTC.

The rearrangement links TRBV6-1 to TRBJ2-2; 11 bases align to TRBD2. Trimming removed 5 bases from V and 5 bases from J; junction bases left unmatched: 7. CDR3 length: 16 amino acids. Germline CDR1 and CDR2: MNHNS and SASEGT. The CDR3, as DNA: TGTGCCAGCAGTCTTCTAGCGGGGGGAGGGACCGGGGAGCTGTTTTTT. Encoded protein: CASSLLAGGGTGELFF.

This clonotype has a count of ten or more. This chain uses TRBV6-2 or TRBV6-3 with TRBJ2-7; 7 positions agree with TRBD2. With 0 bases clipped from V and 0 bases from J, the junction kept 8 bases outside the gene matches. CDR1 is MNHEY, CDR2 SVGEGT, per germline. This CDR3 is 17 amino acids long. The CDR3 region is CASSYSPQGDYSYEQYF. Here the CDR3 DNA reads TGTGCCAGCAGTTACTCCCCCCAAGGGGACTACTCCTACGAGCAGTACTTC.

The genes are TRBV19 and TRBJ1-2, with D unresolved. The CDR3 totals 13 residues. Trimming took 10 bases from V and 2 from J, leaving 14 bases between them. Germline lookup yields CDR1 LNHDA and CDR2 SQIVND (reference sequence). In DNA, the CDR3 is TGTGCCATCTCGACCGGGAGAAACTATGGCTACACCTTC. As protein: CAISTGRNYGYTF.